A single T cell receptor (beta chain) is shown here with its context. Its target is unknown. The same CDR3 arises from other DNA sequences in this sample as well. The authors extracted RNA and reverse transcribed it into cDNA as the sequencing template. Clones were sequenced by immunoSEQ multiplex PCR, and TCRdb holds only the in-frame ones, with some missing. This table holds around 140,000 clones, about 85% found once. This record comes from a study of CD8+ T cells in alopecia areata. Study-wide context: Tofacitinib continued for 6 to 18 months and was then withheld for 6 months. Percent of scalp involved defined treated patients' severity scores. Study-wide findings and caveats: A large proportion of expanded lesional clones were detected persisting in scalp and blood during tofacitinib.

Germline V CDR1 and CDR2: MNHEY, SMNVEV (reference sequence). Trimming stripped 0 bases from V and 7 bases from J, with 7 bases between. The CDR3 consists of 12 residues. Treatment of the sample: oral pan-JAK inhibitor, 5-10 mg twice daily. Punch biopsies of lesional scalp, plus peripheral blood, were taken from alopecia areata patients. The chain links TRBV27 to TRBJ2-7; no clear D gene. The sequencing used CD8+ T cells sorted from blood, collected at week 4, from a patient treated with tofacitinib. The source of this sequence is a human donor with alopecia areata. Written as DNA, the CDR3 is TGTGCCAGCAGTTTATCGGGTCGGGAGCAGTACTTC. This gives the protein CASSLSGREQYF.